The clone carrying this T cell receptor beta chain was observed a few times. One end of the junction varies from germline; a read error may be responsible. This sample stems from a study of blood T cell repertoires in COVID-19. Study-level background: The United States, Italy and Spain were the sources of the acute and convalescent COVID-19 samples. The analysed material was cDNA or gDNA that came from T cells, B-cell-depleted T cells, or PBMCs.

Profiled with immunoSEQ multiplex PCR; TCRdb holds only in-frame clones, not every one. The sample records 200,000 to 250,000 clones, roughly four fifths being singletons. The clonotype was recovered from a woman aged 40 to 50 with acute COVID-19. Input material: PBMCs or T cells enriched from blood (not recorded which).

CDR3 residues: CASSLGGTALQWPSF. CDR3 nucleotides: TGTGCCAGCAGCTTGGGCGGGACAGCGTTACAGTGGCCCTCTTTC. The V gene is TRBV7-2, the J gene TRBJ2-7; a weak D match, TRBD1 (7 bases). Germline-derived CDR1 and CDR2 are SGHTA and FQGNSA. This CDR3 contains 15 residues.